The entry that follows covers one T cell receptor (beta chain) sequence. Its antigen is as yet unknown. H&E slides confirmed each diagnosis, reviewed by two pathologists independently. Unmatched junction bases numbered 6, after V lost 4 bases and J lost 6 bases. This CDR3 spans 14 amino acids. Germline CDR1 and CDR2: SGHRS and YFSETQ. Only in-frame clones appear in the TCRdb table, and some are missing; sequencing was by immunoSEQ multiplex PCR. Of under 45,000 clones listed, less than 85% are singletons. These data come from a study of immune evolution from preneoplasia to lung adenocarcinoma. The study, taken as a whole, reports: Later-stage lesions appeared to have more T cells, more diversity, less clonality. Top clone frequencies peaked in normal lung, apparently declining through invasive adenocarcinoma.

The sequence derives from a person between 60 and 69 years old with lung adenocarcinoma. The chain has TRBV5-1 and TRBJ2-7; 11 nucleotides line up with TRBD2. The sequenced sample was FFPE invasive lung adenocarcinoma tissue. The CDR3 coding sequence is TGCGCCAGCAGCCCGATACTAGCGGGAGCCGAGCAGTACTTC. It translates to CASSPILAGAEQYF. Variable domain in full (rest from reference TRBV5-1 and TRBJ2-7): KAGVTQTPRYLIKTRGQQVTLSCSPISGHRSVSWYQQTPGQGLQFLFEYFSETQRNKGNFPGRFSGRQFSNSRSEMNVSTLELGDSALYLCASSPILAGAEQYFGPGTRLTVT.